Listed below are T cell receptor beta chains from one sample, sequenced in a study of blood T cell repertoires in COVID-19. The assay was immunoSEQ multiplex PCR, and TCRdb's table has in-frame clones only and misses some. The sample has roughly 200,000 clones, 75% to 90% seen once. The sequencing sample was made of PBMCs or T cells enriched from blood (not recorded which). Every receptor here comes from a man between 35 and 55 years old who had recovered from COVID-19. Each CDR3 is given with its conserved first and last residue. A D gene is named only where the DNA matches it firmly. Expanded clones get a size class; other rows say once, few or many, or leave the size out.

CDR3,DNA,J,D,V,size
CASSEAGGGFTDTQYF,TGTGCCAGCAGTGAAGCCGGCGGAGGGTTCACAGATACGCAGTATTTT,TRBJ2-3,-,TRBV6-1,many
CATSTGAGGYTF,TGTGCCACCAGCACAGGAGCTGGTGGCTACACCTTC,TRBJ1-2,-,TRBV24-1,-
CASSPAGLPATFF,TGTGCCAGCAGCCCAGCGGGACTCCCGGCGACTTTCTTT,TRBJ1-1,-,TRBV14,-
CASSLSRGANTGELFF,TGTGCCAGCAGCTTGTCCCGGGGGGCGAACACCGGGGAGCTGTTTTTT,TRBJ2-2,TRBD2,TRBV7-3,few
CAWSVGHLVDSPLHF,TGTGCCTGGAGTGTCGGACACCTAGTGGATTCACCCCTCCACTTT,TRBJ1-6,-,TRBV30,-
CASTIGTGNTEAFF,TGTGCCAGCACCATAGGGACAGGGAACACTGAAGCTTTCTTT,TRBJ1-1,TRBD1,TRBV28,-
CASSFPGGVGYNEQFF,TGTGCCAGCAGCTTCCCCGGCGGGGTTGGGTACAATGAGCAGTTCTTC,TRBJ2-1,-,TRBV3-1/TRBV3-2,-
CASSAGTGGYEQYF,TGTGCCAGTAGTGCCGGGACAGGGGGCTATGAGCAGTACTTC,TRBJ2-7,TRBD1,TRBV19,-
CASSQAGTGGRGYTF,TGTGCCAGCAGCCAAGCCGGGACAGGGGGTCGGGGCTACACCTTC,TRBJ1-2,TRBD1,TRBV5-4,-
CASSLGGDNSPLHF,TGTGCCAGCAGTCTAGGGGGAGATAATTCACCCCTCCACTTT,TRBJ1-6,-,TRBV25-1,-
CASSRTGEGTEAFF,TGTGCCAGCTCTAGGACGGGGGAAGGTACTGAAGCTTTCTTT,TRBJ1-1,-,TRBV18,-
CASSPSPGEGYNEQFF,TGCGCCAGCAGCCCTTCACCCGGGGAGGGGTACAATGAGCAGTTCTTC,TRBJ2-1,TRBD2,TRBV5-1,-
CASQGLQETQYF,TGTGCCAGCCAGGGACTTCAAGAGACCCAGTACTTC,TRBJ2-5,-,TRBV3-1/TRBV3-2,-
CASSVGASGTYEQYF,TGTGCCAGCAGCGTAGGGGCTAGCGGGACCTACGAGCAGTACTTC,TRBJ2-7,TRBD2,TRBV9,-
CAWGASNQGAVGYTF,TGTGCCTGGGGTGCAAGTAACCAGGGGGCGGTTGGCTACACCTTC,TRBJ1-2,TRBD1,TRBV30,few
CASSLFGTGTYNEQFF,TGTGCCAGCAGCTTATTTGGGACAGGGACCTACAATGAGCAGTTCTTC,TRBJ2-1,TRBD1,TRBV7-9,few
CASSRRGSGQGGIF,TGTGCCAGCAGCCGGCGCGGCTCCGGACAGGGAGGTATCTTC,TRBJ2-1,TRBD1,TRBV3-1/TRBV3-2,-
CASSPGTGFHNEQFF,TGTGCCAGCAGTCCCGGGACAGGGTTCCACAATGAGCAGTTCTTC,TRBJ2-1,TRBD1,TRBV2,-
CASSLGDGGDSGNTIYF,TGTGCCAGCAGCTTAGGTGACGGAGGCGACTCTGGAAACACCATATATTTT,TRBJ1-3,-,TRBV7-9,-
CASSLDGTEAFF,TGCGCCAGCAGCTTGGACGGGACAGAAGCTTTCTTT,TRBJ1-1,-,TRBV5-1,-
CASSLTGGRADYGYTF,TGTGCCAGCAGCTTAACGGGCGGGCGGGCCGACTATGGCTACACCTTC,TRBJ1-2,-,TRBV7-3,-
CASSIQGANQPQHF,TGTGCCAGTAGTATACAGGGGGCAAATCAGCCCCAGCATTTT,TRBJ1-5,TRBD1,TRBV19,-
CASRPGQAPRGPQHF,TGTGCCAGCAGGCCGGGACAGGCCCCCCGAGGGCCCCAGCATTTT,TRBJ1-5,TRBD1,TRBV28,-
CASSLRRVSGGEAFF,TGTGCCAGCAGCTTACGTCGGGTGTCGGGGGGCGAAGCTTTCTTT,TRBJ1-1,-,TRBV7-8,-
CASSQNSGGLSYEQYF,TGCGCCAGCAGCCAGAACAGCGGGGGGCTCTCCTACGAGCAGTACTTC,TRBJ2-7,TRBD2,TRBV5-1,-
CASSPGGTGDEKLFF,TGTGCCAGCAGCCCGGGGGGGACAGGGGATGAAAAACTGTTTTTT,TRBJ1-4,TRBD1,TRBV3-1/TRBV3-2,-
CASSWTGAQGYTF,TGTGCCAGCAGCTGGACAGGGGCACAAGGCTACACCTTC,TRBJ1-2,TRBD1,TRBV14,-
CASSRQPGSRAGYGYTF,TGTGCCAGCAGCCGCCAACCAGGAAGTAGGGCGGGCTATGGCTACACCTTC,TRBJ1-2,-,TRBV7-9,-
CASSASGGSYNEQFF,TGCGCCAGCAGCGCTAGCGGGGGGAGCTACAATGAGCAGTTCTTC,TRBJ2-1,TRBD2,TRBV5-1,-
CASSIGTSGSINPYEQYF,TGTGCCAGTAGTATCGGGACTAGCGGGAGTATTAACCCCTACGAGCAGTACTTC,TRBJ2-7,TRBD2,TRBV19,once
CASSSTGQGYNYGYTF,TGTGCCAGCAGCTCTACCGGACAGGGATATAACTATGGCTACACCTTC,TRBJ1-2,TRBD1,TRBV7-9,-